This TCR beta chain was captured in a study of shared clonotypes between healthy human individuals (dated by TCRdb to the early 2020s). Some background on the complete study: Two women and a few men aged 18 to 49 years were included in the cohort. Blood TCR repertoires of five healthy adults were deeply sequenced to estimate repertoire size and the extent of clonotype sharing between individuals. Libraries were prepared and TCR repertoires were sequenced by different laboratories using diverse techniques, in order to increase sequencing depth and limit assay-specific biases. Per donor, three plates each were used for CD4 naive and CD4 memory, two for CD8 naive, and one for CD8 memory. Each donor's leukapheresis produced roughly between roughly 0.94 and 9.5 billion PBMCs.

Details on this clone: Its target antigen remains unknown. Base quality data are lacking; no much larger clone is found one base away.

There are 12 amino acids in the CDR3, from cysteine to phenylalanine inclusive. The entry retains the CDR3 DNA only, 36 bases that are in frame from base 1. For CDR1 and CDR2, the germline V gene (reference sequence) lists SGHKS and YYEKEE. V was cut back by 1 base and J by 8 bases, leaving a gap of 9 bases between them. The donors were healthy, HIV-negative adults who had no recently reported acute infections or vaccinations. Every donor was a Caucasian adult residing in Nashville, Tennessee, USA. CD4+ T cells were enriched by magnetic negative selection; naive cells were then positively selected on CD45RA, and the negative fraction formed the memory subset. Blood was obtained by leukapheresis, after which PBMCs were separated by Ficoll-Histopaque density gradient centrifugation and cryopreserved in liquid nitrogen vapor phase. Analytical flow cytometry was used to check the purity and quantity of each magnetically sorted T cell population. From each sorted fraction, genomic DNA was isolated and quantified by UV absorbance on a Nanodrop 2000c.

Paper-wide results and their limitations: Rarefaction of sorted-subset datasets indicated incomplete sequencing despite the large sequencing depth. The small number of donors limited the genetic and exposure-history diversity represented. Based on pairwise subsampling, the degree of clonotype sharing among donors was expected to be affected by sequencing depth. Sharing across several donors was observed for approximately 5% of naive CD4, 3% to 3.5% of naive CD8, 2% to 2.5% of memory CD4, and around 0.4% of memory CD8 clonotypes. Estimated clonotype richness was generally larger for naive than for memory subsets. Clonotypes shared by all four sorted-subset donors showed higher generation probabilities than non-shared clonotypes. Sampling was limited to blood, and TCR repertoires in tissue likely differ from TCR repertoires in blood.

Using the deep immunoSEQ assay, multiplex PCR amplified TCR CDR3 regions from genomic DNA. Genomic DNA extracted from each cell subset was distributed evenly over all wells of several immunoSEQ 96-well plates, and each plate served as one replicate. For sorted subsets, roughly 190 ng of genomic DNA, equivalent to some 30,000 T cell genomes, went into each replicate PCR. Purified libraries were quantified with a Qubit 3.0 fluorometer, sized on a Bioanalyzer 2100, and re-quantified with the KAPA Library Quantification kit. Every immunoSEQ 96-well plate was sequenced on a separate single-read 150-cycle Illumina NextSeq 550 flow cell. Regarding the original processing steps: Because the immunoSEQ output included only junctional sequences and no quality scores, the filtering could not be the same as the filtering used for full-length reads. To assign V/J genes and CDR3, sequences were annotated using PyIR, a Python wrapper for IgBLAST v1.9, with IMGT germline references. Reads were removed for weak V/J assignments (E-value above 1e-6), missing CDR3, stop codons, out-of-frame junctions, or ambiguous translated residues. V3J clonotypes were defined as sequences sharing an identical inferred V gene, J gene, and CDR3 amino acid sequence. Percentage overlap between repertoires was computed as shared unique clonotypes divided by the size of the smaller repertoire. Richness of each repertoire was evaluated using RTK rarefaction, the Chao1 estimator, and Recon v2.1 estimates of unobserved clonotypes. For all TCRbeta clonotypes obtained by the gDNA method from a few donors, generation probabilities were computed with OLGA. Here the immuneACCESS table is served through TCRdb, limited to in-frame sequences with V and J called. Missing clones are a known gap in these copies; in checked studies unresolved V genes cover under half, and the rest lacks a known reason. Clonal size and the V and J genes are those of that table, whereas D and trimming came from the DNA. This sample holds about 960,000 clones; about 80% were observed only once. Jointly, the top ten make up approximately 1.5% of the sample.

This clonotype originated in a man younger than 35 in good health. The chain links TRBV5-5 with TRBJ1-1; confidence is insufficient to name the D gene. Sequencing used memory CD4+ T cells sorted from blood. In the paper's terms, the cell subset or site label means: CD45RA-negative fraction. In nucleotides, the sequence is TGTGCCAGCAGCTTGTCTCTACTAGAAGCTTTCTTT. This encodes CASSLSLLEAFF.